This T cell receptor beta chain was sequenced in a study of T-cell memory formation after mild COVID-19. Across the study: Largely, TCR clusters stayed within a single donor.

This clonotype has at least ten counts. Its cognate antigen is unknown. The study's findings and limits: That cross-reactive memory joined was suggested by some responding clones appearing in pre-infection memory. From day 15 to 85, contracting clones were balanced between CD4 and CD8, whereas later expanders leaned toward CD4+.

It was 5'RACE with constant-segment primers that produced the TCR alpha and TCR beta cDNA libraries, which carried sample barcodes and UMIs. One entry per CDR3 protein results from TCRdb running MiXCR on the 5' RACE reads. Here the sample spans roughly 380,000 distinct CDR3 sequences, around 27% being singletons. V was pared by 0 bases and J by 4 bases, with 5 bases of the junction left unmatched. From germline, CDR1 is SGHRS and CDR2 YFSETQ. This CDR3 region has 16 residues. The chain has TRBV5-1 and TRBJ2-2, with TRBD1 matching 8 bases. Source material: PBMCs or a T cell subset sorted from them (not recorded which). This clonotype was sampled from an adult woman who had mild COVID-19 (a few samples of this study predate the infection). Cell type and time point are not known. CDR3 loop: CASSLVVRGPTGELFF. CDR3 coding DNA: TGCGCCAGCAGCTTGGTGGTCAGGGGGCCCACCGGGGAGCTGTTTTTT.